The rows below give T cell receptor beta chains drawn from one sample of a study of T cells in narcolepsy. Assay: immunoSEQ multiplex PCR; the TCRdb copy retains only in-frame clones and omits some. The sample carries approximately 25,000 clones, 55% to 80% recorded once. Sample: memory (CD45RA-) CD4+ T cells from blood. These receptors were taken from a human donor in good health. The CDR3 runs from the conserved cysteine through the conserved F or W. A D gene is named only where the DNA matches it firmly. Not every row has a clone size; where given, it reads once, few, many or a size class.

>once|TRBV11-2|TRBJ1-6|NA
CASSLGQGNYNSPLHF
TGTGCCAGCAGCTTAGGGCAGGGAAACTATAATTCACCCCTCCACTTT
>NA|TRBV7-7|TRBJ2-3|TRBD2
CASSPGSAGGADTQYF
TGTGCTAGCAGCCCTGGCTCTGCGGGGGGCGCAGATACGCAGTATTTT
>NA|TRBV6-6|TRBJ1-2|NA
CASSSQDLDGYTF
TGTGCCAGCAGTTCTCAGGATTTGGATGGCTACACCTTC
>NA|TRBV2|TRBJ2-1|TRBD1
CASSGVGGLNEQFF
TGTGCCAGCAGCGGTGTAGGGGGCCTCAATGAGCAGTTCTTC
>few|TRBV29-1|TRBJ1-1|TRBD1
CSVEQGASTEAFF
TGCAGCGTGGAACAGGGGGCTAGCACTGAAGCTTTCTTT
>NA|TRBV6-5|TRBJ2-7|NA
CASSFADNSYEQYF
TGTGCCAGCAGTTTCGCGGATAATTCCTACGAGCAGTACTTC
>NA|TRBV6-6|TRBJ2-7|NA
CASAALPTYEQYF
TGTGCCAGCGCGGCGCTCCCGACCTACGAGCAGTACTTC
>NA|TRBV10-2|TRBJ1-5|NA
CASMKQPQHF
TGCGCCAGCATGAAGCAGCCCCAGCATTTT
>NA|TRBV6-1|TRBJ2-2|NA
CASIREDLTGELFF
TGTGCCAGCATTAGAGAGGACCTCACCGGGGAGCTGTTTTTT
>NA|TRBV10-3|TRBJ2-3|TRBD2
CAISATSGYTDTQYF
TGTGCCATCAGTGCGACTAGCGGATACACAGATACGCAGTATTTT
>NA|TRBV15|TRBJ1-2|TRBD1
CATSRDQGARDGYTF
TGTGCCACCAGCAGAGATCAGGGGGCGCGGGATGGCTACACCTTC
>NA|TRBV7-2|TRBJ2-1|TRBD2
CASNIAGGLVEQFF
TGTGCCAGCAACATAGCGGGAGGGCTCGTTGAGCAGTTCTTC
>NA|TRBV5-1|TRBJ2-7|NA
CASSLDSPLQDQYF
TGCGCCAGCAGCTTGGACTCCCCGTTGCAGGATCAGTACTTC
>few|TRBV2|TRBJ2-1|TRBD2
CASRPELAGVTNEQFF
TGTGCCAGCAGGCCCGAGTTAGCGGGGGTAACCAATGAGCAGTTCTTC
>few|TRBV4-1|TRBJ1-5|NA
CASSQERNQPQHF
TGCGCCAGCAGCCAAGAGAGGAATCAGCCCCAGCATTTT
>NA|TRBV5-1|TRBJ1-1|NA
CASRPIDANTEAFF
TGCGCCAGCAGGCCAATCGATGCGAACACTGAAGCTTTCTTT
>few|TRBV4-1|TRBJ2-1|NA
CASSGSGRGSGEQFF
TGCGCCAGCAGCGGGAGTGGGAGAGGGTCGGGTGAGCAGTTCTTC
>NA|TRBV30|TRBJ2-3|NA
CAWSEGDPSDTQYF
TGTGCCTGGAGTGAGGGGGATCCGTCAGATACGCAGTATTTT
>NA|TRBV27|TRBJ1-1|NA
CASSFNLQGSGNAEAFF
TGTGCCAGCAGTTTTAATCTACAGGGTTCCGGGAACGCTGAAGCTTTCTTT
>NA|TRBV15|TRBJ2-2|TRBD2
CATSSTPGLAGESGELFF
TGTGCCACCAGCAGCACCCCGGGACTAGCGGGAGAATCCGGGGAGCTGTTTTTT
>NA|TRBV14|TRBJ1-6|TRBD1
CASSWGQNSPLHF
TGTGCCAGCAGCTGGGGACAGAATTCACCCCTCCACTTT
>few|TRBV5-1|TRBJ2-1|TRBD2
CASSSLAGGPLDNEQFF
TGCGCCAGCAGCTCCTTAGCGGGGGGGCCGCTGGACAATGAGCAGTTCTTC
>NA|TRBV9|TRBJ2-3|NA
CASSAWPAGEQYF
TGTGCCAGCAGCGCCTGGCCAGCCGGCGAGCAGTATTTT
>few|TRBV5-6|TRBJ2-3|NA
CASSPKGRDTQYF
TGTGCCAGCAGCCCCAAGGGCAGGGATACGCAGTATTTT
>few|TRBV4-3|TRBJ2-3|TRBD2
CASSQEDSGGRDTQYF
TGCGCCAGCAGCCAAGAGGATAGCGGGGGGCGAGATACGCAGTATTTT
>NA|TRBV29-1|TRBJ2-5|TRBD1
CSVERPGGVETQYF
TGCAGCGTTGAACGACCAGGGGGCGTAGAGACCCAGTACTTC
>NA|TRBV7-9|TRBJ1-2|NA
CASSSRPPGQGESGYTF
TGTGCCAGCAGCTCACGACCCCCAGGGCAGGGAGAGAGCGGCTACACCTTC
>NA|TRBV18|TRBJ1-1|NA
CASSPPSGGGTGTEAFF
TGTGCCAGCTCACCACCATCGGGGGGCGGGACCGGCACTGAAGCTTTCTTT
>NA|TRBV30|TRBJ2-7|TRBD2
CAWSVTTNGRALAYEQYF
TGTGCCTGGAGTGTGACTACCAACGGGAGGGCTTTGGCCTACGAGCAGTACTTC
>NA|TRBV4-1|TRBJ2-7|TRBD1
CASGDRVRQRGEQYF
TGCGCCAGCGGCGACAGGGTTCGGCAAAGGGGCGAGCAGTACTTC
>NA|TRBV28|TRBJ2-1|TRBD2
CASSFGLAGDSDEQFF
TGTGCCAGCAGTTTCGGACTAGCGGGAGATAGCGATGAGCAGTTCTTC